This record covers a single T cell receptor (beta chain). The antigen remains undetermined. The CDR3 covers 16 residues. The method was immunoSEQ multiplex PCR; TCRdb's version includes in-frame clones alone and lacks a portion of them. The sample includes roughly 160,000 clones, about nine tenths of them seen just once. This sample is part of a study of T cell responses to AZD1222 COVID-19 vaccine. The study's findings and limits: Possibly, clonal diversity was underestimated; donors were largely white British and included more females. Repertoire collection took place solely once the T cell response had peaked. Reportedly, nearly half of unique spike TCRs recognized epitopes outside B.1.351/B.1.1.7 mutations. Seropositive status at baseline applied to only six AZD1222 recipients.

This sequence originates from an adult in good health. Sequenced here: peripheral blood, sampled on day 0 of AZD1222 vaccination. The chain carries TRBV21-1 and TRBJ2-5; the table gives TRBD1 as D, unverified against the DNA. TRBV21-1 is designated a pseudogene. DNA for the CDR3: TGTGCCAGCAGCAAATTCGGAACAGGGAAGAAAGAGACCCAGTACTTC. Its translation is CASSKFGTGKKETQYF.